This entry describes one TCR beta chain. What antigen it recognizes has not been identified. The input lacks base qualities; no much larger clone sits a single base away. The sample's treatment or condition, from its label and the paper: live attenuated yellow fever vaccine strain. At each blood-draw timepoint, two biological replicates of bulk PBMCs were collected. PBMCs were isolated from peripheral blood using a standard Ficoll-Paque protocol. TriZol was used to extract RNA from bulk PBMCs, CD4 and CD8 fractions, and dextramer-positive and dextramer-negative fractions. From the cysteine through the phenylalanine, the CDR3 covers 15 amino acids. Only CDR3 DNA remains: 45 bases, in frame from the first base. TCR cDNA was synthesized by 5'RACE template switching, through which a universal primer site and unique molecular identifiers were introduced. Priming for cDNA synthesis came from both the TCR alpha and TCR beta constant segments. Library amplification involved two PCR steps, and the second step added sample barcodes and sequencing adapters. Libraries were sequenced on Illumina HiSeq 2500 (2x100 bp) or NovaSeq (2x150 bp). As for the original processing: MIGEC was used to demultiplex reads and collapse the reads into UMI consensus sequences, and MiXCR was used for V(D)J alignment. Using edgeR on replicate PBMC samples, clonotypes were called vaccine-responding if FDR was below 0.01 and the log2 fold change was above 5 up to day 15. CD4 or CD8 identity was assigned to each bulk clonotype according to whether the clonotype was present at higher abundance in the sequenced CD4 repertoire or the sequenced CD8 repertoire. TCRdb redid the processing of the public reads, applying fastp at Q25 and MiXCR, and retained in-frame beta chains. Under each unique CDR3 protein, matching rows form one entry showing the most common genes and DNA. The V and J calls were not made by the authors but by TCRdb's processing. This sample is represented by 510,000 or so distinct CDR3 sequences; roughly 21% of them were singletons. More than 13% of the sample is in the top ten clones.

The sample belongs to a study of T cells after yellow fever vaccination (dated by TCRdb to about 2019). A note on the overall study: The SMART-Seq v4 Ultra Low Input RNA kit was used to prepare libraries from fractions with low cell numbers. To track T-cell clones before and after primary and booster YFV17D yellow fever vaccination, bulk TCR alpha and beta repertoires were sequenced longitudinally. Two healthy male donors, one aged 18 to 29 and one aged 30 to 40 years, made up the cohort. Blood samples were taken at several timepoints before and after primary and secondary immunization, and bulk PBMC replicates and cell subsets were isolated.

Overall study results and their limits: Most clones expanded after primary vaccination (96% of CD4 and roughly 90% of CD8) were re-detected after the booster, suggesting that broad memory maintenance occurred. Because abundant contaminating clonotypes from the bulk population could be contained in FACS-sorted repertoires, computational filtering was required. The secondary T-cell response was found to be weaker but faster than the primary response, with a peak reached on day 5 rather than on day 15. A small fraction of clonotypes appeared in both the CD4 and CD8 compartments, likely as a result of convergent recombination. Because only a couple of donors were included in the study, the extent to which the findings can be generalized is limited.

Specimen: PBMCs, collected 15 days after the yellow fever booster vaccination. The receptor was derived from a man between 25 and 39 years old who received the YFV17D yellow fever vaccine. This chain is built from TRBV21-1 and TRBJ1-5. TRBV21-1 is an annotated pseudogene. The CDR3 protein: CASSKGKWRVQPQHF. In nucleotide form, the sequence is TGTGCCAGCAGCAAGGGTAAATGGAGGGTTCAGCCCCAGCATTTT.